These 6 T cell receptor beta chains were sequenced from one sample in a study of blood T cell repertoires in COVID-19. TCRdb keeps only in-frame clones here, not all; method: immunoSEQ multiplex PCR. The sample lists 20,000 to 30,000 clones, about four fifths occurring once. The sample taken for sequencing was peripheral blood. The receptors were gathered from an elderly man with active or convalescent COVID-19.

The chain has TRBV5-4 and TRBJ1-2; 8 nucleotides line up with TRBD1. The germline V gene encodes CDR1 SGHNT and CDR2 YYREEE (reference sequence). V lost 4 bases, J lost 8 bases, and 10 bases stayed unmatched. The CDR3 extends over 14 amino acids. CDR3 sequence: CASSTRQGRPGYTF. DNA of the CDR3: TGTGCCAGCAGCACCAGACAGGGGCGCCCAGGCTACACCTTC.

This clone came up once. The chain joins TRBV6-5 to TRBJ1-2, with TRBD1 as a possible D gene (6 bases). The CDR3 extends over 16 amino acids. The germline gives CDR1 MNHEY, CDR2 SVGAGI. Trimming removed 2 bases from V and 3 bases from J, with 16 bases in between. The CDR3 spells CASSYMARGGYYGYTF. CDR3 coding DNA: TGTGCCAGCAGTTACATGGCCAGGGGTGGGTACTATGGCTACACCTTC.

There are a few counts of this clone. This chain joins TRBV27 and TRBJ1-2, with a weak D call TRBD1 (5 bases). Germline loops: CDR1 MNHEY, CDR2 SMNVEV (reference sequence). V lost 2 bases to trimming and J lost 7 bases, with 14 bases between them. This CDR3 region has 14 residues. The CDR3 loop reads CASSLGGGALGYTF. CDR3 in DNA: TGTGCCAGCAGTTTAGGAGGAGGGGCGCTTGGCTACACCTTC.

The genes are TRBV6-5 and TRBJ2-5, with D maybe TRBD1 (6 bases). Germline CDR1 is MNHEY and CDR2 is SVGAGI. The CDR3 is made up of 15 amino acids. The V and J ends lost 3 bases and 1 base respectively, with 12 bases between them. CDR3 nucleotides: TGTGCCAGCAGTTATAGGGGGATCGGCCAAGAGACCCAGTACTTC. Its protein product is CASSYRGIGQETQYF.

This chain connects TRBV7-7 to TRBJ1-1, with TRBD1 identical over 10 bases. J lost 2 bases, V lost 4 bases, and 4 bases had no gene match. The CDR3 is 15 amino acids. CDR1 SSHAT and CDR2 FNYEAQ come from the germline V gene (reference sequence). In nucleotides, the CDR3 is TGTGCCAGCAGCTCTTGGACAGGGGGAAACACTGAAGCTTTCTTT. Amino acids: CASSSWTGGNTEAFF.

The rearrangement uses TRBV5-1 and TRBJ2-2; D is possibly TRBD1 (6 bases). Germline lookup yields CDR1 SGHRS and CDR2 YFSETQ. Trimming pared 3 bases from V and 0 bases from J, leaving 9 bases between. The CDR3 length is 15 residues. CDR3 loop: CASSWDTANTGELFF. The DNA of the CDR3 is TGCGCCAGCAGCTGGGACACCGCGAACACCGGGGAGCTGTTTTTT.